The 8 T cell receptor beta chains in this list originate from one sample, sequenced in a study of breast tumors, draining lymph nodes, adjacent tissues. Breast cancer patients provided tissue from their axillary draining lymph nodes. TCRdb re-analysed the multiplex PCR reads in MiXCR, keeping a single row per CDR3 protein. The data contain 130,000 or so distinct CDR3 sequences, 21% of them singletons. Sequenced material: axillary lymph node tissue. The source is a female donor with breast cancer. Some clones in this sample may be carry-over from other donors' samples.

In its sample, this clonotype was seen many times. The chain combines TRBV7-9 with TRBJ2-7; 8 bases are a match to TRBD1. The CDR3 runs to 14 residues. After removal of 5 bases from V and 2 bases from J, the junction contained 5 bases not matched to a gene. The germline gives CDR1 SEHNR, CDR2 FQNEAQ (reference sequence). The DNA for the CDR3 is TGTGCCAGCAGCAGGCGGGACAGGACCTACGAGCAGTACTTC. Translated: CASSRRDRTYEQYF.

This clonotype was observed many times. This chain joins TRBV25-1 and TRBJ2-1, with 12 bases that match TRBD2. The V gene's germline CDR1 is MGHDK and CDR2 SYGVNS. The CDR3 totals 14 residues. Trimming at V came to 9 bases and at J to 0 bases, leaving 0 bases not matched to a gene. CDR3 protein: CARLAGGSYNEQFF. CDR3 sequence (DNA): TGTGCCAGACTAGCGGGAGGCTCCTACAATGAGCAGTTCTTC.

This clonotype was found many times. The CDR3 loop is CASSIRQGSGELFF. CDR3 nucleotide sequence: TGTGCCAGTAGTATACGACAGGGTTCCGGGGAGCTGTTTTTT. The rearrangement links TRBV19 to TRBJ2-2, with TRBD1 identical over 7 bases. The CDR3 contains 14 residues. The V gene end was trimmed by 2 bases and the J gene end by 6 bases; junction bases not matched to a gene: 3. CDR1 is LNHDA, CDR2 SQIVND, per germline (reference sequence).

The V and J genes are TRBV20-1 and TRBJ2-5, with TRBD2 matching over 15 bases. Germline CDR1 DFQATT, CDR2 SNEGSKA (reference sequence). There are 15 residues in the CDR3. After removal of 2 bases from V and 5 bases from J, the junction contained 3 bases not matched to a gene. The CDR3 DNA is TGCAGTGCTAGATTCGGACTAGCGGGAGGGGAGACCCAGTACTTC. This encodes CSARFGLAGGETQYF.

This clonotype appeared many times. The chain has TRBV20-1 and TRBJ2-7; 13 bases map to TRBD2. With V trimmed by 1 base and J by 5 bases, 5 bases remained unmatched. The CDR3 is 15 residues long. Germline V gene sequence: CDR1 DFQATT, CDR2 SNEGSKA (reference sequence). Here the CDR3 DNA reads TGCAGTGCTAGAGTGACTAGCGGGGGGAGGGACGAGCAGTACTTC. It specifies CSARVTSGGRDEQYF.

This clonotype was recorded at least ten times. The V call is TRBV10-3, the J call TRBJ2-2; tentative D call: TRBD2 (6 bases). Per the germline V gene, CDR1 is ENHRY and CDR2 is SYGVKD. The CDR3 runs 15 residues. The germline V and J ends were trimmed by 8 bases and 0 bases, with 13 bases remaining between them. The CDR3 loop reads CAIHSGESNTGELFF. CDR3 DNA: TGTGCCATCCATAGCGGAGAATCGAACACCGGGGAGCTGTTTTTT.

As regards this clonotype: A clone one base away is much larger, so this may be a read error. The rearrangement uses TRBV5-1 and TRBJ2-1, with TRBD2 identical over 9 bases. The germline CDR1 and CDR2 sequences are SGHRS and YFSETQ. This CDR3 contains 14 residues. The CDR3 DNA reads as TGCGCCAGCAGCTTGGAGAGGCTAGCGGGGCCCTTAGTCTTC. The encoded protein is CASSLERLAGPLVF.

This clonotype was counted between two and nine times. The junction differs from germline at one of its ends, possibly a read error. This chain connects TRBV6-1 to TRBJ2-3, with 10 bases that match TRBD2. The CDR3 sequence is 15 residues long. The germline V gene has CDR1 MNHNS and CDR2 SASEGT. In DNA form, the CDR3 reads TGTGTCAGCAGTGGCGGACTAGCGGACACAGATACGCAGTATTTT. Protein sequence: CVSSGGLADTDTQYF.